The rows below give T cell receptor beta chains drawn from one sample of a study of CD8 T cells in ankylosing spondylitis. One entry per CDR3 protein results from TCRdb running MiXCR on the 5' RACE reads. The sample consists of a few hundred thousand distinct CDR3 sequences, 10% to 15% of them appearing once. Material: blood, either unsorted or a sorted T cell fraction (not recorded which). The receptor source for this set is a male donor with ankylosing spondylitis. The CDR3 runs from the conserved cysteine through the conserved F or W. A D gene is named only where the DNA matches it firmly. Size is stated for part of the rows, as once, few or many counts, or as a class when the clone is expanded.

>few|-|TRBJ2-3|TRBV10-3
TGTGCCATCAGGGGGGAAAGGGGCGACGATACGCAGTATTTT
CAIRGERGDDTQYF
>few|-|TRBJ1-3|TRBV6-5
TGTGCCAGCAGCGACTCTCGCTCTGGAAACACCATATATTTT
CASSDSRSGNTIYF
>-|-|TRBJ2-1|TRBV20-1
TGCAGTGCTGGGATATACTCGAGCCCCTACAATGAGCAGTTCTTC
CSAGIYSSPYNEQFF
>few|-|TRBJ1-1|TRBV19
TGTGCCACGCGAGGCGGCCCCCGAATGAACACTGAAGCTTTCTTT
CATRGGPRMNTEAFF
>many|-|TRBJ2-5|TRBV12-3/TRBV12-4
TGTGCCAGCAGTTTAGGCCGGGGCCAAGAGACCCAGTACTTC
CASSLGRGQETQYF
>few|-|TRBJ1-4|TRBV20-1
TGCAGTGCTAGAGGGAGTCAAGGTGGTGAAAAACTGTTTTTT
CSARGSQGGEKLFF
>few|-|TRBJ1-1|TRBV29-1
TGCAGCGTTGAGTCCCCTGAAGCTTTCTTT
CSVESPEAFF
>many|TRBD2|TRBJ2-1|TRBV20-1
TGCAGTGCTAGTACTGCGGCGGGAGTAAAGTACAATGGTGATGAGCAGTTCTTC
CSASTAAGVKYNGDEQFF
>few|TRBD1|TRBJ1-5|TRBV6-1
TGTGCCAGCACGCAGGGGGGCTTACCCAGTCAGCCCCAGCATTTT
CASTQGGLPSQPQHF
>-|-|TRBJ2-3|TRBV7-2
TGTGCCAGCAGCTTAGCGTTGAGACAGTACACAGATACGCAGTATTTT
CASSLALRQYTDTQYF
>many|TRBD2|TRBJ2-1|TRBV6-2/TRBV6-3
TGTGCCAGCAGTTACCTAGCGGGGGATTACAATGAGCAGTTCTTC
CASSYLAGDYNEQFF
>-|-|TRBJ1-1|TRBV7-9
TGTGCCAGCAGCTTAATGGATGTGATGAACACTGAAGCTTTCTTT
CASSLMDVMNTEAFF
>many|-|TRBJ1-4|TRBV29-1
TGCAGCGTTGAATTCGGCGGGTTTGGTGGAAAACTGTTTTTT
CSVEFGGFGGKLFF
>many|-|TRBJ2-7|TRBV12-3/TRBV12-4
TGTGCCAGCAGGAAGGGGGGAACCCCCTCCTACGAGCAGTACTTC
CASRKGGTPSYEQYF
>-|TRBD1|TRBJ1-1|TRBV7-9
TGTGCCAGCAGCTCTTGGACAGGTCCCACTGAAGCTTTCTTT
CASSSWTGPTEAFF
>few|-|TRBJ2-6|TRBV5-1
TGCGCCAGCAGCTGGACCGAAATCTCTGGGGCCAACGTCCTGACTTTC
CASSWTEISGANVLTF
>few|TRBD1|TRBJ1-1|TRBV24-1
TGTGCCACCAGTGATTTGCCGGAGGGACAGACGGGTGGCGGTACTGAAGCTTTCTTT
CATSDLPEGQTGGGTEAFF
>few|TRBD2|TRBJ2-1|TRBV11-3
TGTGCCAGCAGCCCGGGGCGGGAGCGGCCCTACAATGAGCAGTTCTTC
CASSPGRERPYNEQFF
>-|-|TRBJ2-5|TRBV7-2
TGTGCCAGCAGCTTAGTTGTGACATCGAGGGGAGAGACCCAGTACTTC
CASSLVVTSRGETQYF
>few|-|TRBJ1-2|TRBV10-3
TGTGCCATCAGCTGGGCAGGGGCCGGTGAGGGCTATGGCTACACCTTC
CAISWAGAGEGYGYTF
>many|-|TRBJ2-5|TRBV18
TGTGCCAGCTCACCGGGCCAGTACCAAGAGACCCAGTACTTC
CASSPGQYQETQYF
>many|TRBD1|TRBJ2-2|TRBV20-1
TGCAGTGCTTTGACAGGGGAGGTCACCGGGGAGCTGTTTTTT
CSALTGEVTGELFF
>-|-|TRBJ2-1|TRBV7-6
TGTGCCAGCAGCCCGCGCTCCGGGAAAGGTGGGAATGAGCAGTTCTTC
CASSPRSGKGGNEQFF
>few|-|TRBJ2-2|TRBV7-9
TGTGCCAGCACCTTAGGACAGAGCGGCGGGGAGCTGTTTTTT
CASTLGQSGGELFF
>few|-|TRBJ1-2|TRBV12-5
TGTGCTAGTGCCCTAGTCGGGTCCCCATATGGCTACACCTTC
CASALVGSPYGYTF
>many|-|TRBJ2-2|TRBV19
TGTGCCAGTAGTATCCACCGGGACGGAAACACCGGGGAGCTGTTTTTT
CASSIHRDGNTGELFF
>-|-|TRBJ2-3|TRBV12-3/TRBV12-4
TGTGCCAGCAATCACGGAGGCCGGCCAGATACGCAGTATTTT
CASNHGGRPDTQYF
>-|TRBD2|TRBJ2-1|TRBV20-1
TGCAGTGCTAGAGCTGCTAGCGGTTCCTACAATGAGCAGTTCTTC
CSARAASGSYNEQFF
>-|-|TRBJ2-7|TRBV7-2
TGTGCCAGCAGCTTAGAAGTCCTTGGCGAGCAGTACTTC
CASSLEVLGEQYF
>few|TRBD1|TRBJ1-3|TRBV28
TGTGCCAGCAGTGGCTCGGGACAGGCCGCTGGAAACACCATATATTTT
CASSGSGQAAGNTIYF
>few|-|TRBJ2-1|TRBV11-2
TGTGCCAGCAGCTTAGATTTTGACAATGAGCAGTTCTTC
CASSLDFDNEQFF
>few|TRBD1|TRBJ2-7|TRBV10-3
TGTGCCATCAGTACTGGGGACAGGGGGTACGAGCAGTACTTC
CAISTGDRGYEQYF
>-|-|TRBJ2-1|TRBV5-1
TGCGCCAGCAGCTTGTTTGGTGGGAGTGACAATGAGCAGTTCTTC
CASSLFGGSDNEQFF
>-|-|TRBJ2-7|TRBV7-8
TGTGCCAGCAGCGGAACTCCGGTGGGCGAGCAGTACTTC
CASSGTPVGEQYF
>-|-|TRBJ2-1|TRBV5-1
TGCGCCAGCAGCTGGGTAGGGATCAATGAGCAGTTCTTC
CASSWVGINEQFF
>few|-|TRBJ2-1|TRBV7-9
TGTGCCAGCAGCTTTGGGGACGCCTTATACAATGAGCAGTTCTTC
CASSFGDALYNEQFF
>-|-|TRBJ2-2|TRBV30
TGTGCCTGGAGCCAAGACGCTACCGGGGAGCTGTTTTTT
CAWSQDATGELFF
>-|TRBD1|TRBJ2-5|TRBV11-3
TGTGCCAGCAGCTTGGGACAGGGGTTTGAGACCCAGTACTTC
CASSLGQGFETQYF
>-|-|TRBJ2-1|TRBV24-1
TGTGCCACCAGTGATTCGGGTAGGGATGTGAAAAATGAGCAGTTCTTC
CATSDSGRDVKNEQFF
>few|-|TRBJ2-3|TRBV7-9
TGTGCCAGCAGCCCCGCCCTCGGCCACACAGATACGCAGTATTTT
CASSPALGHTDTQYF
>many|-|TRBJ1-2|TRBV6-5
TGTGCCAGCAGTTACTCGCCTAAGGACGGCTACACCTTC
CASSYSPKDGYTF
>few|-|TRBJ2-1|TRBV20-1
TGCAGTGCTAGAGGAGGGCCAGGGAGCTCCTACAATGAGCAGTTCTTC
CSARGGPGSSYNEQFF
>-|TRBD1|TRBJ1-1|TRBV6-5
TGTGCCAGCAGTTTGACCCAGGGGGCCGACACTGAAGCTTTCTTT
CASSLTQGADTEAFF
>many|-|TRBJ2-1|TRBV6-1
TGTGCCAGCAGTGGGTCTAGGAACAATGAGCAGTTCTTC
CASSGSRNNEQFF
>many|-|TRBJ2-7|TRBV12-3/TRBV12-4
TGTGCCAGCAGTTTACAGGGTCGTCTATCTTTC
CASSLQGRLSF
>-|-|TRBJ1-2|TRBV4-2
TGTGCCAGCAGCCAAGAGGGGAGGGAGGCCGGCTATGGCTACACCTTC
CASSQEGREAGYGYTF
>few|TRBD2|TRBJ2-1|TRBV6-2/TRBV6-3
TGTGCCAGCAGTTATAACGGGAGGCCTCATTTCTCCTACAATGAGCAGTTCTTC
CASSYNGRPHFSYNEQFF
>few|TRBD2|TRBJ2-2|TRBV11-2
TGTGCCAGCAGCTCACGGGGAGGGCCGCTTACGAACACCGGGGAGCTGTTTTTT
CASSSRGGPLTNTGELFF
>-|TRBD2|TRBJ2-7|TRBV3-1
TGTGCCAGCAGCCAAGGGGAGGGAACGTACTTC
CASSQGEGTYF
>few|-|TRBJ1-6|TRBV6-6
TGTGCCAGCAGTTACGCCCCGAGCCCACCCCTCCACTTT
CASSYAPSPPLHF
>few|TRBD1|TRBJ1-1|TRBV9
TGTGCCAGCAGCCCAACCGGACAGGTGAACACTGAAGCTTTCTTT
CASSPTGQVNTEAFF
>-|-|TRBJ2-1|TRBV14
TGTGCCAGCAGTCCCCCCGCGAAGGGAACCTACAATGAGCAGTTCTTC
CASSPPAKGTYNEQFF
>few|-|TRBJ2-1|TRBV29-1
TGCAGCGATAGGGACTTACACAATGAGCAGTTCTTC
CSDRDLHNEQFF